These 13 T cell receptor beta chains were all obtained from the same sample, sequenced in a study of control samples from healthy donors and cancer patients. Assay used: immunoSEQ multiplex PCR; TCRdb lists only in-frame clones, some missing. The repertoire holds 100,000 to 150,000 clones, with about nine tenths as singletons. The sequencing sample was made of blood. All receptors come from a woman between 45 and 65 years old in good health.

On this clone itself: At the DNA level, this CDR3 is encoded by other sequences in the same sample as well. This chain links TRBV7-9 with TRBJ1-3, with D unresolved. Looked up from germline, CDR1 is SEHNR and CDR2 is FQNEAQ (reference sequence). CDR3 length: 14 amino acids. V was shortened by 4 bases and J by 0 bases, with 7 bases between the two germline ends. CDR3 region: CASSSLSSGNTIYF. In nucleotides, the CDR3 is TGTGCCAGCAGCTCTCTTAGCTCTGGAAACACCATATATTTT.

The chain links TRBV30 to TRBJ1-2; D call uncertain. CDR1 is GTSNPN, CDR2 SVGIG, per germline (reference sequence). The CDR3 is 14 residues long. CDR3 bases: TGTGGATTGCGGCAGCAGAACCTTAACTATGGCTACACCTTC. It is translated as CGLRQQNLNYGYTF.

This clone showed up just a few times. This chain joins TRBV21-1 and TRBJ1-3. TRBV21-1 is recorded as a pseudogene. The CDR3 sequence is 18 residues long. CDR3 sequence (DNA): TGTGCCAGCAGCATAACGTGTGGGGACCGAGAATCTGGAAACACCATATATTTT. Translating it yields CASSITCGDRESGNTIYF.

This rearrangement joins TRBV19 to TRBJ2-7; 11 bases map to TRBD2. Germline V gene data show CDR1 as LNHDA and CDR2 as SQIVND (reference sequence). There are 14 residues in the CDR3. The V segment lost 5 bases and the J segment 4 bases; nucleotides outside the gene matches: 4. The CDR3 nucleotides read TGTGCCAGTAGTTGGCTAGCGGGAGGATACGAGCAGTACTTC. Its translation is CASSWLAGGYEQYF.

CDR3 region: CASTVRARGGSYNEQFF. In nucleotides, the CDR3 is TGTGCCAGCACCGTCCGGGCTAGGGGAGGGTCCTACAATGAGCAGTTCTTC. The V call is TRBV2, the J call TRBJ2-1, with TRBD2 matching over 7 bases. This CDR3 has 17 residues. The V gene end was trimmed by 7 bases and the J gene end by 1 base; junction bases not matched to a gene: 13. Germline CDR1 SNHLY, CDR2 FYNNEI. Full variable domain (missing parts from reference TRBV2 and TRBJ2-1): EPEVTQTPSHQVTQMGQEVILRCVPISNHLYFYWYRQILGQKVEFLVSFYNNEISEKSEIFDDQFSVERPDGSNFTLKIRSTKLEDSAMYFCASTVRARGGSYNEQFFGPGTRLTVL.

The chain is built from TRBV25-1 and TRBJ2-7; 10 bases are a match to TRBD1. CDR1 and CDR2 from the germline V gene are MGHDK and SYGVNS. The CDR3 runs to 13 residues. J lost 5 bases, V lost 6 bases, and 4 bases had no gene match. In DNA, the CDR3 is TGTGCCAGCAGCGGGACAGGGGATAACGAGCAGTACTTC. Translated: CASSGTGDNEQYF.

This CDR3 reads CASSVGDRGTNTEAFF. The DNA for the CDR3 is TGTGCCAGCAGTGTAGGGGACAGGGGAACGAACACTGAAGCTTTCTTT. The rearrangement links TRBV2 to TRBJ1-1; 10 bases align to TRBD1. The CDR3 is 16 amino acids. The V and J ends lost 4 bases and 1 base, in that order; junction bases with no gene match: 6. Germline assignment: CDR1 SNHLY and CDR2 FYNNEI.

The chain links TRBV3-1 (or the pseudogene TRBV3-2) to TRBJ2-7, with 7 bases lining up with TRBD2. Germline V gene lookup returns CDR1 LGHDT and CDR2 YNNKEL (reference sequence). The CDR3 totals 13 residues. V was clipped by 1 base and J by 7 bases; unmatched bases: 4. CDR3 coding DNA: TGTGCCAGCAGCCAAGCCGGCGGGGGTGAGCAGTACTTC. It is translated as CASSQAGGGEQYF.

The chain recombines TRBV2 with TRBJ2-1; D perhaps matches TRBD1 (6 bases). Germline CDR1 reads SNHLY; CDR2 reads FYNNEI. The CDR3 is 15 residues long. V gave up 10 bases and J gave up 0 bases, with 16 bases separating them. CDR3 loop: CATTGNEGSYNEQFF. CDR3 sequence (DNA): TGTGCCACGACAGGAAACGAGGGCTCCTACAATGAGCAGTTCTTC.

This sequence joins TRBV5-1 and TRBJ1-1; D remains unclear. The CDR3 runs to 13 residues. The V gene's germline CDR1 is SGHRS and CDR2 YFSETQ. V lost 4 bases and J lost 3, with 10 bases in between. CDR3 residues: CASSANEYTEAFF. CDR3 nucleotide sequence: TGCGCCAGCAGCGCGAACGAGTACACTGAAGCTTTCTTT.

The J gene is TRBJ1-1, the V gene TRBV5-1; the D gene is possibly TRBD1 (6 bases). CDR3 length: 13 residues. The V gene lost 1 base and the J gene lost 10 bases, with 14 bases spanning the gap. The germline gives CDR1 SGHRS, CDR2 YFSETQ. CDR3 residues: CASSLLGEGGAFF. The CDR3 DNA reads TGCGCCAGCAGCTTGTTGGGGGAAGGGGGAGCTTTCTTT.

This chain joins TRBV9 and TRBJ2-2, with D perhaps matching TRBD2 (5 bases). Germline CDR1 reads SGDLS; CDR2 reads YYNGEE. V gave up 3 bases and J gave up 4 bases, with 16 bases separating them. This CDR3 is built from 16 residues. The DNA of the CDR3 is TGTGCCAGCAGCGGCCGGGGTCCGACGAGCACCGGGGAGCTGTTTTTT. Its translation is CASSGRGPTSTGELFF. Full variable domain (rest looked up from reference TRBV9 and TRBJ2-2): DSGVTQTPKHLITATGQRVTLRCSPRSGDLSVYWYQQSLDQGLQFLIQYYNGEERAKGNILERFSAQQFPDLHSELNLSSLELGDSALYFCASSGRGPTSTGELFFGEGSRLTVL.

This clone turned up a few times. The genes are TRBV4-1 and TRBJ1-2; D remains unclear. V lost 6 bases and J 2 bases, leaving 13 bases between the germline ends. CDR1 and CDR2 (germline): MGHRA, YSYEKL. This CDR3 is built from 14 residues. This chain's CDR3 is CASRPIAGNYGYTF. The DNA for the CDR3 is TGCGCCAGCAGACCCATTGCGGGGAACTATGGCTACACCTTC.